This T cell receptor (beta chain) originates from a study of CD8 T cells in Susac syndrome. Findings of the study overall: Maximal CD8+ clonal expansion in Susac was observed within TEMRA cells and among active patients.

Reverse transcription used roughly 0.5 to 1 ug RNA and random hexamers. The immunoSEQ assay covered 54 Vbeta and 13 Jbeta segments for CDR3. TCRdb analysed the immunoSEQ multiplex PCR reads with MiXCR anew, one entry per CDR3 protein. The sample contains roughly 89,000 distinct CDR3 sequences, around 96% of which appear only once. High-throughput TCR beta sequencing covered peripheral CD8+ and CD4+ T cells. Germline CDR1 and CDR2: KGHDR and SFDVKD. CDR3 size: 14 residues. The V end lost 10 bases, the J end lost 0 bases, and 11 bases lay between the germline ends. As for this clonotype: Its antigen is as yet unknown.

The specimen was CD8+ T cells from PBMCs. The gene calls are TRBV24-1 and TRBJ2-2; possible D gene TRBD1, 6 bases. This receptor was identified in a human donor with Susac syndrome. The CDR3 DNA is TGTGCCACTTCAGGGGCTCCGAACACCGGGGAGCTGTTTTTT. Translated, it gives CATSGAPNTGELFF.